What follows are 31 T cell receptor beta chains derived from one specimen sequenced in a study of blood T cells in healthy people across ages. Together with a sample-barcoded 5' primer, a J-beta primer mix was included in a second PCR lasting roughly 6 to 12 cycles. TCRdb ran MiXCR on the 5' RACE reads and lists one entry per CDR3 protein. This table has roughly 1.5 million distinct CDR3 sequences, about 42% appearing once. The specimen sequenced was blood. The receptors here all came from a woman aged 18-35 years in good health.

J is TRBJ2-7 and V is TRBV25-1, with D maybe TRBD2 (6 bases). V was trimmed by 2 bases and J by 7 bases, leaving 15 bases between them. The CDR3 runs 14 residues. CDR1 and CDR2 (germline): MGHDK, SYGVNS. CDR3 nucleotide sequence: TGTGCCAGCAGTGAACCGGGACTGAACAATGAGCAGTACTTC. Its translation is CASSEPGLNNEQYF.

A few counts support this clonotype. J is TRBJ2-6 and V is TRBV5-1, with unresolved D. Between the trimmed V and J ends, which lost 0 bases and 2 bases, there was a span of 6 bases. The CDR3 covers 15 residues. Germline lookup yields CDR1 SGHRS and CDR2 YFSETQ. The CDR3 DNA is TGCGCCAGCAGCTTGGAACTTACTGGGGCCAACGTCCTGACTTTC. Its translation: CASSLELTGANVLTF.

This clonotype has a handful of counts. The rearrangement uses TRBV13 and TRBJ2-7, with D hard to call. This CDR3 spans 14 amino acids. The germline V gene has CDR1 PRHDT and CDR2 FYEKMQ (reference sequence). Between the trimmed V and J ends, which lost 5 bases and 7 bases, there was a span of 18 bases. The CDR3 here is CASSRAFTYNEQYF. The CDR3 DNA is TGTGCCAGCAGCCGAGCGTTTACCTACAATGAGCAGTACTTC.

This chain uses TRBV6-5 with TRBJ2-1; 11 nucleotides agree with TRBD1. This CDR3 has 15 residues. V was pared by 2 bases and J by 8 bases, with 5 bases of the junction left unmatched. Germline CDR1 reads MNHEY; CDR2 reads SVGAGI. Written as DNA, the CDR3 is TGTGCCAGCAGTTACGGACAGGGGGCGCGTTATGAGCAGTTCTTC. As protein: CASSYGQGARYEQFF.

The genes are TRBV9 and TRBJ1-2; D remains ambiguous. With 0 bases removed from V and 3 bases from J, the gap between germline ends came to 12 bases. Germline V gene sequence: CDR1 SGDLS, CDR2 YYNGEE. The CDR3 is 15 amino acids. CDR3 sequence reads: CASSVGGVQHYGYTF. The CDR3 region has the DNA TGTGCCAGCAGCGTAGGTGGTGTTCAGCACTATGGCTACACCTTC.

For this clonotype: One end of the junction fails to match germline, which may point to a read error. Written as DNA, the CDR3 is TGTGCCAGCAGGGCTACGGACAAACTTAACTATGGCTGCACCTTC. Its protein is CASRATDKLNYGCTF. This chain links TRBV11-2 with TRBJ1-2, with D perhaps TRBD1 (5 bases). The CDR3 length is 15 residues. Germline CDR1 reads SGHAT; CDR2 reads FQNNGV. Variable domain in full (rest from reference TRBV11-2 and TRBJ1-2): EAGVAQSPRYKIIEKRQSVAFWCNPISGHATLYWYQQILGQGPKLLIQFQNNGVVDDSQLPKDRFSAERLKGVDSTLKIQPAKLEDSAVYLCASRATDKLNYGCTFGSGTRLTVV.

This clonotype was detected only a few times. The chain uses TRBV20-1 and TRBJ1-6; no definite D call. The V end was cut by 2 bases, the J end by 5 bases, with 10 bases between. In germline, CDR1 is DFQATT, CDR2 SNEGSKA (reference sequence). This CDR3 contains 14 residues. CDR3 region: CSARSGIDNSPLHF. Here the CDR3 DNA reads TGCAGTGCTAGAAGCGGAATCGATAATTCACCCCTCCACTTT.

This clonotype was observed a few times. V usage is TRBV5-6 and J usage is TRBJ1-2; D ambiguous. Looked up from germline, CDR1 is SGHDT and CDR2 is YYEEEE. The CDR3 length is 11 residues. Between the trimmed V and J ends, which lost 4 bases and 7 bases, there was a span of 8 bases. In DNA, the CDR3 is TGTGCCAGCAGCGTAACCGGTGGCTACACCTTC. This translates into CASSVTGGYTF.

This clonotype was counted a few times. The rearrangement joins TRBV9 to TRBJ1-5; D gene unclear. V was shortened by 2 bases and J by 1 base, with 10 bases between the two germline ends. The germline CDR1 and CDR2 sequences are SGDLS and YYNGEE. This CDR3 comprises 15 residues. The CDR3 nucleotides read TGTGCCAGCAGCGTCGGCAGTTCGAGCAATCAGCCCCAGCATTTT. This gives the protein CASSVGSSSNQPQHF. Based on the CDR3 plus reference TRBV9 and TRBJ1-5, the full variable domain is DSGVTQTPKHLITATGQRVTLRCSPRSGDLSVYWYQQSLDQGLQFLIQYYNGEERAKGNILERFSAQQFPDLHSELNLSSLELGDSALYFCASSVGSSSNQPQHFGDGTRLSIL.

This clonotype was seen a handful of times. This chain uses TRBV20-1 with TRBJ2-4; D call uncertain. Between the trimmed V and J ends, which lost 3 bases and 0 bases, there was a span of 15 bases. CDR3 length equals 16 residues. Germline loops: CDR1 DFQATT, CDR2 SNEGSKA (reference sequence). Here the CDR3 reads CSARIGSTLAKNIQYF. The CDR3 DNA sequence: TGCAGTGCTAGGATAGGTTCGACCTTAGCCAAAAACATTCAGTACTTC.

The chain combines TRBV4-2 with TRBJ2-7; 7 bases fit TRBD2. Germline V gene data show CDR1 as LGHNA and CDR2 as YNFKEQ. The CDR3 has 15 residues. V trimming: 4 bases; J trimming: 0 bases; junction bases outside the gene matches: 6. The CDR3 DNA is TGTGCCAGCAGCCGAGGTAGCGGGCCCTCCTACGAGCAGTACTTC. Its protein is CASSRGSGPSYEQYF.

This clonotype was seen a single time. The junction departs from the called germline gene at one end, perhaps through a read error. In nucleotides, the CDR3 is TGCGCCAGCAGCTTAGAGGGTTCCGGGGAGCCGTTTTTT. It codes for CASSLEGSGEPFF. The chain recombines TRBV5-1 with TRBJ2-2; D perhaps matches TRBD2 (5 bases). The CDR3 sequence is 13 residues long. CDR1 and CDR2 from the germline V gene are SGHRS and YFSETQ.

A few counts support this clonotype. The genes are TRBV4-2 and TRBJ2-5, with a possible D match to TRBD2 (6 bases). Per the germline V gene, CDR1 is LGHNA and CDR2 is YNFKEQ. The V gene lost 0 bases and the J gene lost 4 bases, with 12 bases spanning the gap. The CDR3 covers 15 residues. CDR3 DNA: TGTGCCAGCAGCCAAGATTTCGCGGGAAGAGAGACCCAGTACTTC. Translation gives CASSQDFAGRETQYF.

The CDR3 coding sequence is TGCGCCAGCAGCTCGGCGGACAGCGCTAGCACAGATACGCAGTATTTT. Translated, it gives CASSSADSASTDTQYF. The chain joins TRBV5-1 to TRBJ2-3, with D possibly TRBD1 on 6 matching bases. V lost 3 bases to trimming and J lost 0 bases, with 14 bases between them. The CDR3 covers 16 residues. Germline CDR1 SGHRS, CDR2 YFSETQ.

The chain uses TRBV4-1 and TRBJ1-5; D is ambiguous. V was shortened by 1 base and J by 5 bases, with 9 bases between the two germline ends. Per germline, CDR1 MGHRA and CDR2 YSYEKL. This CDR3 contains 14 residues. This CDR3 is CASSQGSPYQPQHF. The CDR3 DNA reads TGCGCCAGCAGCCAAGGTTCCCCTTATCAGCCCCAGCATTTT.

The chain combines TRBV6-1 with TRBJ1-1; tentatively, D is TRBD1 (6 bases). The CDR3 is made up of 12 amino acids. Germline V gene lookup returns CDR1 MNHNS and CDR2 SASEGT. V lost 3 bases to trimming and J lost 11 bases, with 13 bases between them. CDR3 protein: CASSETGQKAFF. CDR3 sequence (DNA): TGTGCCAGCAGTGAGACGGGACAAAAGGCTTTCTTT.

The rearrangement joins TRBV29-1 to TRBJ2-2, with a weak D call TRBD2 (5 bases). The CDR3 length is 13 residues. The germline gives CDR1 SQVTM, CDR2 ANQGSEA. Trimming shortened V by 6 bases and J by 4 bases, and 12 bases separated the two germline ends. The CDR3 protein is CSVAGLLTGELFF. Written as DNA, the CDR3 is TGCAGCGTGGCAGGACTTCTCACCGGGGAGCTGTTTTTT.

The V call is TRBV9, the J call TRBJ2-1; D not certain. V was shortened by 0 bases and J by 9 bases, with 16 bases between the two germline ends. Germline CDR1 reads SGDLS; CDR2 reads YYNGEE. The CDR3 totals 15 residues. This CDR3 reads CASSVDPRRRVEQFF. The CDR3 nucleotides are TGTGCCAGCAGCGTAGATCCCCGTAGAAGGGTTGAGCAGTTCTTC.

This rearrangement joins TRBV7-2 to TRBJ1-4; D uncertain. The CDR3 spans 14 residues. Germline lookup yields CDR1 SGHTA and CDR2 FQGNSA. The V end lost 2 bases, the J end lost 4 bases, and 8 bases lay between the germline ends. CDR3 region: CASSLFGDNEKLFF. CDR3 coding DNA: TGTGCCAGCAGCTTATTTGGAGATAATGAAAAACTGTTTTTT.

V gene TRBV28 combines with J gene TRBJ2-2; TRBD1 matches 7 bases. This CDR3 is 15 amino acids long. J was trimmed by 1 base and V by 4 bases; bases with no gene match: 3. Germline V gene sequence: CDR1 MDHEN, CDR2 SYDVKM. CDR3 residues: CASSYRDRNTGELFF. The CDR3 DNA sequence: TGTGCCAGCAGTTACCGGGACAGGAACACCGGGGAGCTGTTTTTT.

The chain carries TRBV29-1 and TRBJ2-2; D uncertain. V was trimmed by 4 bases and J by 5 bases, leaving 8 bases between them. The length of the CDR3 is 12 residues. From germline, CDR1 is SQVTM and CDR2 ANQGSEA. This chain's CDR3 is CSVVARTGELFF. CDR3 DNA: TGCAGCGTTGTGGCTCGGACCGGGGAGCTGTTTTTT.

The chain couples TRBV5-1 to TRBJ1-4; 7 nucleotides match TRBD1. CDR3 size: 13 residues. From germline, CDR1 is SGHRS and CDR2 YFSETQ. Trimming cost V 7 bases and J 5 bases; bases outside gene matches: 5. In nucleotides, the CDR3 is TGCGCCAGCGGACAGGCCTTGAATGAAAAACTGTTTTTT. It encodes CASGQALNEKLFF.

This clonotype appeared a few times. The chain joins TRBV27 to TRBJ1-4, with D maybe TRBD1 (6 bases). V was trimmed by 5 bases and J by 7 bases, leaving 11 bases between them. CDR3 length equals 13 residues. CDR1 is MNHEY, CDR2 SMNVEV, per germline (reference sequence). The CDR3 reads CASSVQGGEKLFF. The CDR3 nucleotides read TGTGCCAGCAGTGTACAGGGTGGTGAAAAACTGTTTTTT.

J is TRBJ2-1 and V is TRBV6-2 or TRBV6-3; unclear D gene. Per the germline V gene, CDR1 is MNHEY and CDR2 is SVGEGT. This CDR3 is 15 amino acids long. Trimming cost V 5 bases and J 4 bases, with 15 bases left between them. CDR3 sequence reads: CASSIPRPLYNEQFF. CDR3 DNA: TGTGCCAGCAGTATACCAAGGCCCCTATACAATGAGCAGTTCTTC.

The gene calls are TRBV3-1 and TRBJ2-7, with 8 bases lining up with TRBD2. This CDR3 is built from 15 residues. The V and J ends lost 4 bases and 7 bases, in that order; junction bases with no gene match: 12. CDR1 LGHDT and CDR2 YNNKEL come from the germline V gene (reference sequence). The CDR3 sequence: CASSPDPGGYNEQYF. CDR3 DNA: TGTGCCAGCAGCCCGGACCCGGGGGGGTACAATGAGCAGTACTTC.

This clonotype was seen a few times. The chain recombines TRBV20-1 with TRBJ1-5, with 10 bases fitting TRBD1. Germline CDR1 is DFQATT and CDR2 is SNEGSKA (reference sequence). The CDR3 covers 14 residues. The CDR3 sequence is CSCEAGTGDQPQHF. The CDR3 DNA reads TGCAGCTGTGAGGCCGGGACAGGGGATCAGCCCCAGCATTTT.

This clonotype appeared many times. The rearrangement uses TRBV2 and TRBJ2-7, with D possibly being TRBD1 (5 bases). The germline V and J ends were trimmed by 6 bases and 4 bases, with 10 bases remaining between them. The CDR3 is made up of 12 amino acids. The V gene's germline CDR1 is SNHLY and CDR2 FYNNEI. The CDR3 DNA sequence: TGTGCCAGCAGGGTTGACAGTTACGAGCAGTACTTC. As protein: CASRVDSYEQYF.

This clonotype was counted only a few times. The chain uses TRBV12-3 or TRBV12-4 and TRBJ1-5, with D unclear. The CDR3 spans 12 residues. V lost 1 base to trimming and J lost 15 bases, with 13 bases between them. The CDR3 here is CASSLDTGERHF. In nucleotides, the CDR3 is TGTGCCAGCAGTTTAGATACCGGGGAAAGGCATTTT.

This clonotype was counted a few times. The rearrangement links TRBV20-1 to TRBJ1-1; D might be TRBD1 (5 bases). The CDR3 has 15 residues. CDR1 and CDR2 (germline): DFQATT, SNEGSKA (reference sequence). V was trimmed by 6 bases and J by 4 bases, leaving 21 bases between them. The DNA of the CDR3 is TGCAGTGCGAGGGGCCAGGGTCGGCCGGGCACTGAAGCTTTCTTT. Translation: CSARGQGRPGTEAFF.

This clonotype showed up just once. The chain uses TRBV6-1 and TRBJ2-2; a weak D match, TRBD1 (5 bases). CDR3 length equals 12 residues. V was shortened by 9 bases and J by 5 bases, with 10 bases between the two germline ends. CDR1 MNHNS and CDR2 SASEGT come from the germline V gene. In nucleotides, the CDR3 is TGTGCCAGAAGGGGTGATACCGGGGAGCTGTTTTTT. Translation gives CARRGDTGELFF.

This clonotype was seen a handful of times. V gene TRBV24-1 combines with J gene TRBJ2-1; D tentatively reads TRBD1 or TRBD2 (5 bases each). The CDR3 sequence is 15 residues long. Germline assignment: CDR1 KGHDR and CDR2 SFDVKD. V shed 5 bases and J shed 5 bases, with 15 bases lying between them. The CDR3 reads CATSGTGWGHNEQFF. Written as DNA, the CDR3 is TGTGCCACCAGTGGAACGGGATGGGGACACAATGAGCAGTTCTTC.